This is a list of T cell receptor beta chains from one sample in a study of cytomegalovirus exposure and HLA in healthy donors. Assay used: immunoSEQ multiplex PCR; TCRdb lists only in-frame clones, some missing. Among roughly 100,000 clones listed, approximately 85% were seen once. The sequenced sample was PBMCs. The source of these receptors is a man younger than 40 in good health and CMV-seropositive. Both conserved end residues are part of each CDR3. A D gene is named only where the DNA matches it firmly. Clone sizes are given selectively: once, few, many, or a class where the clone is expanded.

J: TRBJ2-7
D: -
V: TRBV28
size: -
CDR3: CASRDSLYHEQYF
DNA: TGTGCCAGCAGAGACAGCCTTTACCACGAGCAGTACTTC

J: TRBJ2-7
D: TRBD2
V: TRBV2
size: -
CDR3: CASSETSGAYEQYF
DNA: TGTGCCAGCAGTGAAACTAGCGGGGCCTACGAGCAGTACTTC

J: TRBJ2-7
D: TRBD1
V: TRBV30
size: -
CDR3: CAWGRQGHEQYF
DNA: TGTGCCTGGGGGAGACAGGGGCACGAGCAGTACTTC

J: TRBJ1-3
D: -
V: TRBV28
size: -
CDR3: CASDSYSSGNTIYF
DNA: TGTGCCAGCGATTCCTATTCCTCTGGAAACACCATATATTTT

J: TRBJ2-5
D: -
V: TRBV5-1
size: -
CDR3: CASSRGMEETQYF
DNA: TGCGCCAGCAGCCGGGGGATGGAGGAGACCCAGTACTTC

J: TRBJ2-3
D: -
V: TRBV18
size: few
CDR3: CASSPLEKDTQYF
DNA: TGTGCCAGCTCACCACTGGAGAAAGATACGCAGTATTTT

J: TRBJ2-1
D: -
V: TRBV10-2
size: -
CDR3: CASSESTRGGDEQFF
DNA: TGCGCCAGCAGTGAGTCGACTCGGGGAGGAGATGAGCAGTTCTTC

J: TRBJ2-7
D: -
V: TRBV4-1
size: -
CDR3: CASSQAPTKAEQYF
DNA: TGCGCCAGCAGCCAAGCGCCGACTAAGGCCGAGCAGTACTTC

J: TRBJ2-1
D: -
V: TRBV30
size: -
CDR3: CAWGHLEQFF
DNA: TGTGCCTGGGGACATCTGGAGCAGTTCTTC

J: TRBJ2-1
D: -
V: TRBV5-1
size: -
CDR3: CASSLVFPHLENEQFF
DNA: TGCGCCAGCAGCTTGGTTTTCCCCCATCTAGAGAATGAGCAGTTCTTC

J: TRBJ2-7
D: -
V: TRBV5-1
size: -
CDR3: CASSSPGTRAYEQYF
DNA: TGCGCCAGCAGCTCCCCCGGGACAAGGGCCTACGAGCAGTACTTC

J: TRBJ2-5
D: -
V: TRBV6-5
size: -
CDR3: CASSSQGNQETQYF
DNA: TGTGCCAGCAGTTCCCAGGGGAACCAAGAGACCCAGTACTTC

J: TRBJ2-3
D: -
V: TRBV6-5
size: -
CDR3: CASSYPTDTQYF
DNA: TGTGCCAGCAGTTACCCTACAGATACGCAGTATTTT

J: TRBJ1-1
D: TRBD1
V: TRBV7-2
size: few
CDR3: CASSLYRGETEAFF
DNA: TGTGCCAGCAGCTTATACAGGGGGGAGACTGAAGCTTTCTTT

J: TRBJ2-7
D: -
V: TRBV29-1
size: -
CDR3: CSVEDRAMGEQYF
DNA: TGCAGCGTTGAAGACAGGGCGATGGGCGAGCAGTACTTC

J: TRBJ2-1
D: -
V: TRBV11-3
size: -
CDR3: CASSLARGYNEQFF
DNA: TGTGCCAGCAGCTTAGCCAGGGGCTACAATGAGCAGTTCTTC

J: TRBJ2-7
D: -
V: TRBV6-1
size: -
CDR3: CASRETGTYEQYF
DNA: TGTGCCAGCAGGGAGACAGGTACCTACGAGCAGTACTTC

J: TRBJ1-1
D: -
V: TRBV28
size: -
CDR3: CASSPGTLNTEAFF
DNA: TGTGCCAGCAGCCCAGGGACATTGAACACTGAAGCTTTCTTT

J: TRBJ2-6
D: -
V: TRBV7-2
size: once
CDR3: CASSLDRPGSGANVLTF
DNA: TGTGCCAGCAGCTTAGACCGCCCAGGGTCTGGGGCCAACGTCCTGACTTTC

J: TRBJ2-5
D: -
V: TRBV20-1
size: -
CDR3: CTILGEETQYF
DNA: TGCACTATCCTAGGGGAAGAGACCCAGTACTTC

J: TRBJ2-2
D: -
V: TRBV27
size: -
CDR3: CASSSPGELLIGELFF
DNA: TGTGCCAGCAGTTCACCGGGGGAGTTACTTATCGGGGAGCTGTTTTTT

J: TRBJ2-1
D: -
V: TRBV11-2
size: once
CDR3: CASSLVSGEQFF
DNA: TGTGCCAGCAGCTTAGTGTCGGGGGAGCAGTTCTTC

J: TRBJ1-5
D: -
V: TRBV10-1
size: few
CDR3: CASSEVGNQPQHF
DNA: TGCGCCAGCAGTGAGGTCGGGAATCAGCCCCAGCATTTT

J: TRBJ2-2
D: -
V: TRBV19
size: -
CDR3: CASSIEPTRVTGELFF
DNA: TGTGCCAGTAGTATAGAGCCAACCCGGGTCACCGGGGAGCTGTTTTTT

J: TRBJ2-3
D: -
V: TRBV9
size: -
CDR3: CASSPPSSGERADTQYF
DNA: TGTGCCAGCAGCCCCCCAAGTTCGGGAGAGAGAGCAGATACGCAGTATTTT

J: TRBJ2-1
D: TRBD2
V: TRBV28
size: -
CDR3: CASSSASGNAYNEQFF
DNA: TGTGCCAGCAGTTCCGCTAGCGGGAACGCCTACAATGAGCAGTTCTTC

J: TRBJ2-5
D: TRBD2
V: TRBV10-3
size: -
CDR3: CAIRLGLAGGNQETQYF
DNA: TGTGCCATCAGATTAGGACTAGCGGGAGGTAACCAAGAGACCCAGTACTTC

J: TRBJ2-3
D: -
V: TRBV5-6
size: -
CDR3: CASSLVVPTSRTDTQYF
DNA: TGTGCCAGCAGCTTGGTAGTTCCGACAAGCAGAACAGATACGCAGTATTTT

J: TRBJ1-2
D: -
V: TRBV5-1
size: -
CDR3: CASSLTLDYGYTF
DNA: TGCGCCAGCAGTCTGACATTGGACTATGGCTACACCTTC

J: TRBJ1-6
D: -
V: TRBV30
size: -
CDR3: CAWSVQQASNSPLHF
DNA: TGTGCCTGGAGTGTACAACAGGCCTCAAATTCACCCCTCCACTTT

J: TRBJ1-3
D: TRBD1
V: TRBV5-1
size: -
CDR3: CASSSGTASSGNTIYF
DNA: TGCGCCAGCAGCTCCGGGACAGCCAGCTCTGGAAACACCATATATTTT

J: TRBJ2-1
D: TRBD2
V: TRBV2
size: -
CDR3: CASSEFPPGTSGNEQFF
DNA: TGTGCCAGCAGTGAATTCCCCCCCGGGACTAGCGGGAATGAGCAGTTCTTC

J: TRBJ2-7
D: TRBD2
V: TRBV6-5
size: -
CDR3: CASSFGGADYEQYF
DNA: TGTGCCAGCAGTTTCGGGGGGGCTGACTACGAGCAGTACTTC

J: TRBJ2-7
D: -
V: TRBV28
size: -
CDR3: CASSSDSSYEQYF
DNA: TGTGCCAGCAGTTCGGACAGTTCCTACGAGCAGTACTTC

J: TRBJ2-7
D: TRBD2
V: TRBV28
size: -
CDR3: CASSVETSGILSYEQYF
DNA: TGTGCCAGCAGTGTGGAGACTAGCGGGATATTGTCCTACGAGCAGTACTTC

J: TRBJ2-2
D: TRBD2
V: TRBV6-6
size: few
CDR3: CASSYTSGRPGELFF
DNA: TGTGCCAGCAGTTACACTAGCGGGAGACCCGGGGAGCTGTTTTTT

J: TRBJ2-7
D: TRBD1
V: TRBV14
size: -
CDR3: CASSQNRGSPEQYF
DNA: TGTGCCAGCAGTCAAAACAGGGGATCTCCCGAGCAGTACTTC

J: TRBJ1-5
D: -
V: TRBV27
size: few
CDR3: CASSLTGGIGNQPQHF
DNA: TGTGCCAGCAGTTTAACGGGGGGCATAGGCAATCAGCCCCAGCATTTT

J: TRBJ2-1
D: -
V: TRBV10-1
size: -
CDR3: CASGSGPLSDNEQFF
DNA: TGCGCCAGCGGATCAGGGCCCCTGTCGGACAATGAGCAGTTCTTC

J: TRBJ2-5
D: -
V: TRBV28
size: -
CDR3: CASSLGALQETQYF
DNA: TGTGCCAGCAGTTTAGGGGCCCTCCAAGAGACCCAGTACTTC

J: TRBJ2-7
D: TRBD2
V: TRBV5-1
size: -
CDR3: CASSSPLKGREDEQYF
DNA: TGCGCCAGCAGCTCCCCCCTCAAGGGGAGGGAAGACGAGCAGTACTTC

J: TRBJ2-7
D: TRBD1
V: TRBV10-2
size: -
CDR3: CASSRQGSYEQYF
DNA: TGCGCCAGCAGTCGACAGGGTTCCTACGAGCAGTACTTC

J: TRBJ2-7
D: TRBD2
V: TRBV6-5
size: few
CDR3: CASSQLSGRAHEQYF
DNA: TGTGCCAGCAGCCAACTTAGCGGGAGGGCCCACGAGCAGTACTTC

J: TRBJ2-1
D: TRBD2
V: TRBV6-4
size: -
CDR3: CASSDFLAETYNEQFF
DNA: TGTGCCAGCAGTGACTTTCTAGCGGAGACCTACAATGAGCAGTTCTTC

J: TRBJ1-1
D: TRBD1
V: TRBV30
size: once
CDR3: CAWTIPTGGPWGTEAFF
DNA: TGTGCCTGGACCATACCGACAGGGGGGCCCTGGGGAACTGAAGCTTTCTTT

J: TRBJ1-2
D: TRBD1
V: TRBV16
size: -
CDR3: CASSQGTGSNYGYTF
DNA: TGTGCCAGCAGCCAAGGGACAGGGAGTAACTATGGCTACACCTTC

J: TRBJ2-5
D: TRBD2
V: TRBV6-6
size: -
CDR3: CASSYRAGGLQETQYF
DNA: TGTGCCAGCAGTTACCGGGCGGGAGGGCTCCAAGAGACCCAGTACTTC

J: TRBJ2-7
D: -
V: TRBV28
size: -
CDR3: CASSPRPEWPYEQYF
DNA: TGTGCCAGCAGTCCCCGCCCGGAGTGGCCCTACGAGCAGTACTTC

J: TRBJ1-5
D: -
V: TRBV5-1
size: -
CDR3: CASSLAGVNQPQHF
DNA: TGCGCCAGCAGCTTGGCAGGGGTGAATCAGCCCCAGCATTTT